These T cell receptor beta chains were read from a single sample in a study of blood T cell repertoires in COVID-19. The assay was immunoSEQ multiplex PCR, and TCRdb's table has in-frame clones only and misses some. The sample holds about 52,000 clones; roughly four fifths are singletons and the top ten take under 30%. The sample was peripheral blood. These receptors all come from a woman older than 75 with COVID-19, enrolled during active disease. Each CDR3 is given with its conserved first and last residue. D genes are given only for firm matches. Size is stated for part of the rows, as once, few or many counts, or as a class when the clone is expanded.

DNA	CDR3	J	V	size	D
TGTGCCAGTAGTATGTCGCCGGGCCGGGGCTATGGCTACACCTTC	CASSMSPGRGYGYTF	TRBJ1-2	TRBV19	once	.
TGTGCCAGCAGGGCCGGGACAGCGCTAAATTCACCCCTCCACTTT	CASRAGTALNSPLHF	TRBJ1-6	TRBV5-8	.	TRBD1
TGTGCCAGCAGCCCTACAGTAAACTATGGCTACACCTTC	CASSPTVNYGYTF	TRBJ1-2	TRBV11-2	.	.
TGTGCCAGCAGCGATGGACGGGGGGCCATAGATACGCAGTATTTT	CASSDGRGAIDTQYF	TRBJ2-3	TRBV27	.	.
TGTGCCAGCAGCCAAGGACTAGCGGGAGACAATGAGCAGTTCTTC	CASSQGLAGDNEQFF	TRBJ2-1	TRBV3-1/TRBV3-2	few	TRBD2
TGTGCCAGCAGCCAAGGCAGGGGGCCTTACAATGAGCAGTTCTTC	CASSQGRGPYNEQFF	TRBJ2-1	TRBV3-1/TRBV3-2	.	TRBD1
TGTGCCAGCAGCGTTAAAGGACGGACAGAGCAGTACTTC	CASSVKGRTEQYF	TRBJ2-7	TRBV7-3	.	.
TGTGCCAGCAGCACCGGACAGGGTAGCAATCAGCCCCAGCATTTT	CASSTGQGSNQPQHF	TRBJ1-5	TRBV9	.	TRBD1
TGTGCCAGCAGCACCCGAGGACAGGGCCTGTATGGCTACACCTTC	CASSTRGQGLYGYTF	TRBJ1-2	TRBV7-2	.	TRBD1
TGTGCCAGTAGGCGGGAGGAGATCAACAATGAGCAGTTCTTC	CASRREEINNEQFF	TRBJ2-1	TRBV19	.	TRBD2